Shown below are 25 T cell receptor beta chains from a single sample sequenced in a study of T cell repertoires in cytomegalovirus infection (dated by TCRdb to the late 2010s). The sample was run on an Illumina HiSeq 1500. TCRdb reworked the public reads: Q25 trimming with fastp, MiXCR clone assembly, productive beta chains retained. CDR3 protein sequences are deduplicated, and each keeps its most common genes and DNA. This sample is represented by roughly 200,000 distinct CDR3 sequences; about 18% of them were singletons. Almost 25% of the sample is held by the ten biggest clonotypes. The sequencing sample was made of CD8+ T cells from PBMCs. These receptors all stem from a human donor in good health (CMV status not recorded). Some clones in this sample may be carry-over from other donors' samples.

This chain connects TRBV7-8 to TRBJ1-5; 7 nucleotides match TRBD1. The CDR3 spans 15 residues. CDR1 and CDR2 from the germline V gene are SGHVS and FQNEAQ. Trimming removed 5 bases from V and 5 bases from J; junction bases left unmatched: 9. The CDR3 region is CASSRLQGSHQPQHF. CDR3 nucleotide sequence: TGTGCCAGCAGCCGACTACAGGGGTCCCATCAGCCCCAGCATTTT.

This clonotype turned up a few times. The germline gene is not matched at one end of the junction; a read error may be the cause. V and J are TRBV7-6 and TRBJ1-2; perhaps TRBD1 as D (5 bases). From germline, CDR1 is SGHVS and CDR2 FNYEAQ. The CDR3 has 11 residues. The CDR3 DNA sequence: TGTGTCAGCAGTTCAGGGTTTGGCTACACCTTC. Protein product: CVSSSGFGYTF.

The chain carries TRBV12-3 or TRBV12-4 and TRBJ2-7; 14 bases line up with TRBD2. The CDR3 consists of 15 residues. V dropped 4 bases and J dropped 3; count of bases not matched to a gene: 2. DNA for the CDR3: TGTGCCAGCAGTTCCGGGACTAGCGGGGGCTACGAGCAGTACTTC. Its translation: CASSSGTSGGYEQYF.

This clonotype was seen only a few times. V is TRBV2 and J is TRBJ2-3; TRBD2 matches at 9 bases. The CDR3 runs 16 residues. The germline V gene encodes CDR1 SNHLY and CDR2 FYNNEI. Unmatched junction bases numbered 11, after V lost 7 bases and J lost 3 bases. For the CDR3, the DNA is TGTGCCAGCACCCTGACTAGCGGAGAACATACAGATACGCAGTATTTT. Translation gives CASTLTSGEHTDTQYF.

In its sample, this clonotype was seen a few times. For the CDR3, the DNA is TGTGCCAGCAGCCAGAGCGGGGGGGTCTCCTACGAGCAGTACTTC. This encodes CASSQSGGVSYEQYF. This sequence joins TRBV7-9 and TRBJ2-7; 10 bases line up with TRBD2. V gave up 5 bases and J gave up 0 bases; unmatched junction bases: 4. CDR3 size: 15 residues. The germline V gene encodes CDR1 SEHNR and CDR2 FQNEAQ (reference sequence).

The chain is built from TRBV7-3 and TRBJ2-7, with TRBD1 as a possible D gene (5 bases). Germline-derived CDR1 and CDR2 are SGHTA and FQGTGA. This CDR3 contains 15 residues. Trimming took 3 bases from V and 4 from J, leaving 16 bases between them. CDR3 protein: CASSLVDSVFYEQYF. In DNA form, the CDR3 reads TGTGCCAGCAGCTTGGTAGACAGCGTTTTTTACGAGCAGTACTTC. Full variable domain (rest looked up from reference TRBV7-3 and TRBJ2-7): GAGVSQTPSNKVTEKGKYVELRCDPISGHTALYWYRQSLGQGPEFLIYFQGTGAADDSGLPNDRFFAVRPEGSVSTLKIQRTERGDSAVYLCASSLVDSVFYEQYFGPGTRLTVT.

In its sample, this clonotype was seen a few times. Here the CDR3 reads CASSYWTPGNTGELFF. As DNA, the CDR3 is TGTGCCAGCAGTTACTGGACCCCTGGGAACACCGGGGAGCTGTTTTTT. The V and J genes are TRBV6-2 or TRBV6-3 and TRBJ2-2, with D unclear. CDR3 size: 16 residues. Germline values: CDR1 MNHEY, CDR2 SVGEGT. V lost 1 base to trimming and J lost 1 base, with 10 bases between them.

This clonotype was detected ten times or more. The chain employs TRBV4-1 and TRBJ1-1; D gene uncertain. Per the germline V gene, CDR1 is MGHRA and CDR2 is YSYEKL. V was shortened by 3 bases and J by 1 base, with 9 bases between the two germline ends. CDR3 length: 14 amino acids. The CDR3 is CASSQHLGNTEAFF. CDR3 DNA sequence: TGCGCCAGCAGCCAGCACTTGGGGAACACTGAAGCTTTCTTT.

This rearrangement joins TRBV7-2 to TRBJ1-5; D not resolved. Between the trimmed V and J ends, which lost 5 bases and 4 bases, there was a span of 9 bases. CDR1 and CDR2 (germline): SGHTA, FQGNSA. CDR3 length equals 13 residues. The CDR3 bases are TGTGCCAGCAGCCCGGGGAGGAATCAGCCCCAGCATTTT. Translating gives CASSPGRNQPQHF.

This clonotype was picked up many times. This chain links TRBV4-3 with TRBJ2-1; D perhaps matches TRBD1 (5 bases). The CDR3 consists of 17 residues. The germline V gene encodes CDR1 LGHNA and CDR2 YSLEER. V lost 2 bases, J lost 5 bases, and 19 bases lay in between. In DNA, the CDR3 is TGCGCCAGCAGCCAATCCCGGACAAGTCGTCCCGACAATGAGCAGTTCTTC. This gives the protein CASSQSRTSRPDNEQFF.

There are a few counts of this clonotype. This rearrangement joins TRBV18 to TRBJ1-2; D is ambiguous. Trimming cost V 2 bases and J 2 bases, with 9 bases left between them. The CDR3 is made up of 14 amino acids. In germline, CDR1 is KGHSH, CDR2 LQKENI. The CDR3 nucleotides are TGTGCCAGCTCACCAGATGGACTGAACTATGGCTACACCTTC. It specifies CASSPDGLNYGYTF.

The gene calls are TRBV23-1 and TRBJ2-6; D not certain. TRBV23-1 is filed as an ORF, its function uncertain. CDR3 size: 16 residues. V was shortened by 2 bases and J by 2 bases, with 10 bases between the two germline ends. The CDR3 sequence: CASSQEKGTGANVLTF. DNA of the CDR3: TGCGCCAGCAGTCAAGAGAAAGGGACTGGGGCCAACGTCCTGACTTTC.

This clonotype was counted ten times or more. The CDR3 sequence: CSATVARAYNEQFF. As DNA, the CDR3 is TGCAGTGCAACGGTGGCACGCGCCTACAATGAGCAGTTCTTC. The chain is built from TRBV20-1 and TRBJ2-1; D gene ambiguous. V was clipped by 6 bases and J by 2 bases, with 14 bases between them. The CDR3 runs to 14 residues. Germline CDR1 and CDR2: DFQATT and SNEGSKA (reference sequence).

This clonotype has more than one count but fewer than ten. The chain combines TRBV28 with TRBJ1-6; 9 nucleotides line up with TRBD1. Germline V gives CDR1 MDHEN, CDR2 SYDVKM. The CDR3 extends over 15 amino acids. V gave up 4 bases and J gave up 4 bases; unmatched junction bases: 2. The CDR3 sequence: CASSWGQGYNSPLHF. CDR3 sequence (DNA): TGTGCCAGCAGTTGGGGACAGGGTTATAATTCACCCCTCCACTTT.

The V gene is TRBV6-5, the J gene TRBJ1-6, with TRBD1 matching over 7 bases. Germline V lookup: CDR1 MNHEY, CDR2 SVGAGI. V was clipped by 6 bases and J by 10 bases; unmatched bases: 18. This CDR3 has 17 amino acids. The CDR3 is CASSPTSRQGSSSPLHF. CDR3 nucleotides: TGTGCCAGCAGCCCTACATCCAGACAGGGATCGTCATCACCCCTCCACTTT.

The CDR3 sequence: CATSSPLLGTEAFF. The CDR3 nucleotides read TGTGCCACCAGCAGTCCCTTGTTAGGAACTGAAGCTTTCTTT. The V call is TRBV15, the J call TRBJ1-1; D gene ambiguous. In germline, CDR1 is LNHNV, CDR2 YYDKDF (reference sequence). The germline V and J ends were trimmed by 3 bases and 5 bases, with 13 bases remaining between them. The CDR3 is made up of 14 amino acids.

CDR3 in DNA: TGTGCCAGCAGTGAAGCCTACAATGAGCAGTTCTTC. It translates to CASSEAYNEQFF. The J gene is TRBJ2-1, the V gene TRBV2; D unresolved. V lost 0 bases and J lost 3, with 0 bases in between. This CDR3 is built from 12 residues. Per germline, CDR1 SNHLY and CDR2 FYNNEI. Using reference TRBV2 and TRBJ2-1 for the parts outside the CDR3, the full variable domain is EPEVTQTPSHQVTQMGQEVILRCVPISNHLYFYWYRQILGQKVEFLVSFYNNEISEKSEIFDDQFSVERPDGSNFTLKIRSTKLEDSAMYFCASSEAYNEQFFGPGTRLTVL.

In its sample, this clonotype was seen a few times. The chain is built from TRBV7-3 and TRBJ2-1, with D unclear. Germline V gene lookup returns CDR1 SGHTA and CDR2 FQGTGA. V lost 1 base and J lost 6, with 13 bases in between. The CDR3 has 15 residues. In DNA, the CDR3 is TGTGCCAGCAGCTTAAATAAGGAGCCCTTCAATGAGCAGTTCTTC. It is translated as CASSLNKEPFNEQFF.

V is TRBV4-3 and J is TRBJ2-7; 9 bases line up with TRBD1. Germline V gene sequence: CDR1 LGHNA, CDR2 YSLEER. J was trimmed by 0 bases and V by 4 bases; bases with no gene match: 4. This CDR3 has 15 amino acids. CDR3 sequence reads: CASSRGTGPSYEQYF. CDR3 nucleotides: TGCGCCAGCAGCCGCGGGACAGGGCCCTCCTACGAGCAGTACTTC.

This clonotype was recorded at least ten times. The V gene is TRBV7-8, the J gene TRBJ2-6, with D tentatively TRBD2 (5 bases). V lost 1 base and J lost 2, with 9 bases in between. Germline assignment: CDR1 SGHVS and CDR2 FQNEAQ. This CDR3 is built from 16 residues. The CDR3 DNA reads TGTGCCAGCAGCTTAGGGCCGGGAACTGGGGCCAACGTCCTGACTTTC. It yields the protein CASSLGPGTGANVLTF.

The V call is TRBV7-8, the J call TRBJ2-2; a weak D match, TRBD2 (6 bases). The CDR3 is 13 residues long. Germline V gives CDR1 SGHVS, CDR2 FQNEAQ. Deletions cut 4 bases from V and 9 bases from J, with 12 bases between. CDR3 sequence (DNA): TGTGCCAGCAGCTGGGTGGGACTTTGGGAGCTGTTTTTT. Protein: CASSWVGLWELFF.

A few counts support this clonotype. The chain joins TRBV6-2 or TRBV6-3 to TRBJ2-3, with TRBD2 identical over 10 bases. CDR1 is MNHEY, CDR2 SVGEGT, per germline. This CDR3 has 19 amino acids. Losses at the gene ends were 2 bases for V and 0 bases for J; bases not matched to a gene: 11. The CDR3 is CASSYDSSGGPTSTDTQYF. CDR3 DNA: TGTGCCAGCAGTTACGATTCTAGCGGGGGACCTACTAGCACAGATACGCAGTATTTT.

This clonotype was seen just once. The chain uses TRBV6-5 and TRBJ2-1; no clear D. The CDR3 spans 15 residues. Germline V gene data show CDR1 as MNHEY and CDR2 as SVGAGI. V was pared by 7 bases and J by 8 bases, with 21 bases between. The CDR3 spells CASKLDGIRFDEQFF. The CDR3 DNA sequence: TGTGCCAGCAAGCTAGACGGCATACGGTTCGATGAGCAGTTCTTC.

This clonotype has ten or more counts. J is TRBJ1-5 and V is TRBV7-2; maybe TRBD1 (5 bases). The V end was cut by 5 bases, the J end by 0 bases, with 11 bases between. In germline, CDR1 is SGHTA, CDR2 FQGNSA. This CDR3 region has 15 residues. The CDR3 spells CASSAGHYSNQPQHF. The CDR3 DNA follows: TGTGCCAGCAGCGCCGGACATTATAGCAATCAGCCCCAGCATTTT.

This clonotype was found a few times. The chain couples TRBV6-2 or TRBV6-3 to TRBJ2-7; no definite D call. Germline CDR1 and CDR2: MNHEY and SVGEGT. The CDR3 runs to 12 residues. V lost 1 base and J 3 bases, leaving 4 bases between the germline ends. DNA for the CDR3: TGTGCCAGCAGTTACTATGACTACGAGCAGTACTTC. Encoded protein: CASSYYDYEQYF.